A selection of T cell receptor beta chains follows, all from one sample in a study of T cell responses to AZD1222 COVID-19 vaccine. Clones were read by immunoSEQ multiplex PCR, and TCRdb kept only the in-frame ones, dropping some. The sample contains 140,000 to 150,000 clones, just over 90% of which appear only once. This sample comprised peripheral blood, obtained on day 0 of AZD1222 vaccination. The receptors derive from an adult in good health. CDR3s include the opening cysteine and the closing phenylalanine or tryptophan. Each record gives: clone size, J gene, CDR3 length, V gene, CDR3 protein. The listing skips clone size in some rows; elsewhere it reads once, few, many or a size class.

>NA|TRBJ2-7|13|TRBV2
CASREGSGYEQYF
>once|TRBJ2-6|12|TRBV19
CASNAGANVLTF
>NA|TRBJ2-5|15|TRBV5-1
CASSLDPGSWETQYF
>NA|TRBJ1-4|14|TRBV5-1
CASSLGGGDEKLFF
>once|TRBJ1-1|13|TRBV6-5
CASSNDGGSEAFF
>NA|TRBJ2-5|14|TRBV6-5
CASSDLLGSETQYF
>NA|TRBJ2-3|14|TRBV5-1
CASSLRRETDTQYF
>once|TRBJ1-3|16|TRBV5-1
CASSLEWQGGGNTIYF
>NA|TRBJ1-5|15|TRBV28
CASSDDRGLNQPQHF
>NA|TRBJ1-2|15|TRBV3-1/TRBV3-2
CASSQEGTGVDGYTF
>NA|TRBJ2-1|18|TRBV6-4
CASSLTSGGPKSYNEQFF
>NA|TRBJ1-3|14|TRBV5-1
CASSLEGAVNTIYF
>NA|TRBJ1-1|17|TRBV19
CACKNRGYGPLNTEAFF
>once|TRBJ2-6|18|TRBV4-1
CASSQASQGAGGANVLTF
>once|TRBJ1-1|13|TRBV7-9
CASSLVPNTEAFF
>NA|TRBJ1-2|14|TRBV9
CASTEGQTNYGYTF
>NA|TRBJ1-6|17|TRBV7-8
CASSLARTGSNNSPLHF
>NA|TRBJ2-2|16|TRBV3-1/TRBV3-2
CASSHGLLTNTGELFF
>NA|TRBJ2-5|15|TRBV7-9
CASSLPNRGQETQYF
>NA|TRBJ2-7|15|TRBV24-1
CATSDNGSSGSVQYF
>few|TRBJ1-3|16|TRBV29-1
CSVPRSSGGNGNTIYF
>few|TRBJ1-2|14|TRBV5-6
CASSLGVNNYGYTF
>NA|TRBJ1-1|13|TRBV7-3
CASSSQMNTEAFF
>NA|TRBJ2-5|15|TRBV6-5
CASSYSWGGLETQYF
>NA|TRBJ1-6|16|TRBV2
CASSETRDRYNSPLHF
>NA|TRBJ1-4|17|TRBV3-1/TRBV3-2
CASSPNSGRADNEKLFF
>NA|TRBJ2-7|12|TRBV6-5
CASRVTRSEQYF
>NA|TRBJ2-5|16|TRBV5-6
CASSLVSEGSQETQYF
>NA|TRBJ1-6|13|TRBV9
CASRRTGNSPLHF
>NA|TRBJ1-2|13|TRBV12-3/TRBV12-4
CASSSDSRYGYTF
>NA|TRBJ1-3|16|TRBV18
CASSLRPTLSGNTIYF
>NA|TRBJ2-5|14|TRBV25-1
CASSEWAVLGTQYF
>NA|TRBJ2-1|12|TRBV11-2
CASSLVGNEQFF
>NA|TRBJ2-1|11|TRBV20-1
CSARLPNEQFF
>NA|TRBJ2-1|16|TRBV9
CASSEGEGPSYNEQFF